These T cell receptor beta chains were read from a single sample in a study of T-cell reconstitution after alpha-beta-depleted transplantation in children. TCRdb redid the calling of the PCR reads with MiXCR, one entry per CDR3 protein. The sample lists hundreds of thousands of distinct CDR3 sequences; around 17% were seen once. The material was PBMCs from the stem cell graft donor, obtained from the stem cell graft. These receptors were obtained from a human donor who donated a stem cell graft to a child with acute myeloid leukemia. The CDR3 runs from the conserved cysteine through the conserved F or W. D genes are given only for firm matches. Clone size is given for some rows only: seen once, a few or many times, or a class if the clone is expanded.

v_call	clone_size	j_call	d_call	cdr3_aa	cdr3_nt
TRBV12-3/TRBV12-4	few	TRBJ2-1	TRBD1	CASRDRAGSSYNEQFF	TGTGCCAGCAGGGACAGGGCGGGGAGCTCCTACAATGAGCAGTTCTTC
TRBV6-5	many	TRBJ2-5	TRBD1	CASSTWDRDVLETQYF	TGTGCCAGCAGTACTTGGGACAGGGACGTGTTGGAGACCCAGTACTTC
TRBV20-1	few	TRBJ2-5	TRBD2	CCASRIAGPQETQYF	TGCTGTGCTAGCCGGATAGCGGGCCCCCAAGAGACCCAGTACTTC
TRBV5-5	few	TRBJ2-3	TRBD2	CASSPSGRADTQYF	TGTGCCAGCAGCCCCAGCGGGAGGGCAGATACGCAGTATTTT
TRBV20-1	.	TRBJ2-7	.	CCARGRDSKKASYEQYF	TGCTGTGCTAGGGGCCGGGACTCCAAAAAGGCATCCTACGAGCAGTACTTC
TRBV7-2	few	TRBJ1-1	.	CASSSAPTANTEAFF	TGTGCCAGCAGCTCCGCCCCGACAGCGAACACTGAAGCTTTCTTT
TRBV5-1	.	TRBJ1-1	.	CASSLGQGGGTEAFF	TGCGCCAGCAGCTTGGGCCAGGGTGGGGGAACTGAAGCTTTCTTT
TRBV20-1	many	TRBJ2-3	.	CSAGRDSLPNTQYF	TGCAGTGCTGGGCGGGACTCCCTCCCCAATACGCAGTATTTT
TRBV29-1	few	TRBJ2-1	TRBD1	CSGRQGVENEQFF	TGCAGCGGCCGACAGGGAGTAGAAAATGAGCAGTTCTTC
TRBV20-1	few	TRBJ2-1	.	CSATDPGGGGPLNEQFF	TGCAGTGCTACTGACCCTGGTGGGGGGGGGCCTCTCAATGAGCAGTTCTTC
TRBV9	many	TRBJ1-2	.	CASSVGHNYGYTF	TGTGCCAGCAGCGTGGGGCATAACTATGGCTACACCTTC
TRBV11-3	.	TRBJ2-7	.	CASSGPTGYEQYF	TGTGCCAGCAGCGGGCCGACAGGCTACGAGCAGTACTTC
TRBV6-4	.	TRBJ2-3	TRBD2	CASSDGLAGGPDTQYF	TGTGCCAGCAGTGACGGACTAGCGGGGGGGCCAGATACGCAGTATTTT
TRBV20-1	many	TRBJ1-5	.	CSARVSGRYGNQPQHF	TGCAGTGCTAGAGTCTCAGGGAGATATGGCAATCAGCCCCAGCATTTT
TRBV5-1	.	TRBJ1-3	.	CASSLGTSRHGSGNTIYF	TGCGCCAGCAGCTTGGGGACATCACGACACGGCTCTGGAAACACCATATATTTT
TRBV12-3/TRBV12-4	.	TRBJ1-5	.	CASSPMGQFNQPQHF	TGTGCCAGCAGCCCTATGGGGCAGTTTAATCAGCCCCAGCATTTT
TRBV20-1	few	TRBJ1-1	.	CSARDGTGDNQAFF	TGCAGTGCTAGAGATGGGACCGGGGACAACCAAGCTTTCTTT
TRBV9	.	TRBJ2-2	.	CASSGSGNTGELFF	TGTGCCAGCAGCGGTAGCGGGAACACCGGGGAGCTGTTTTTT
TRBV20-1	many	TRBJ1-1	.	CSARIRGTEAFF	TGCAGTGCTAGGATTAGGGGCACTGAAGCTTTCTTT
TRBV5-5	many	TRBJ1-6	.	CASSLAPTDSPLHF	TGTGCCAGCAGCTTGGCCCCCACGGATTCACCCCTCCACTTT
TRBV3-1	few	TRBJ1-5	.	CASSQGRANQPQHF	TGTGCCAGCAGCCAAGGAAGGGCCAATCAGCCCCAGCATTTT
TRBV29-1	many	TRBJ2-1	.	CSVEESYNEQFF	TGCAGCGTTGAGGAGTCCTACAATGAGCAGTTCTTC
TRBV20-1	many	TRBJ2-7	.	CSAREELAYEQYF	TGCAGTGCTAGGGAGGAGTTGGCCTACGAGCAGTACTTC
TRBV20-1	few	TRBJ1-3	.	CSARPPQLSGISGNTIYF	TGCAGTGCTAGACCCCCCCAACTTTCCGGGATCTCTGGAAACACCATATATTTT
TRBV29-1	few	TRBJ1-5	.	CSVGREYNQPQHF	TGCAGCGTGGGACGGGAGTACAATCAGCCCCAGCATTTT
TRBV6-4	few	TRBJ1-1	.	CASSDLGTEAFF	TGTGCCAGCAGTGACTTGGGCACTGAAGCTTTCTTT
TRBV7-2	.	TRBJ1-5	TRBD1	CASSLALDRGSNSNQPQHF	TGTGCCAGCAGCTTAGCGCTGGACAGGGGATCAAATAGCAATCAGCCCCAGCATTTT
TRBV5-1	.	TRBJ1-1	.	CASSSRTKAFF	TGCGCCAGCAGCTCCCGAACGAAAGCTTTCTTT
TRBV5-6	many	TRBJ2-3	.	CASSLQGGDTQYF	TGTGCCAGCAGCCTTCAGGGTGGGGATACGCAGTATTTT
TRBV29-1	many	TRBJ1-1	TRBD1	CSARQGWNTEAFF	TGCAGCGCGCGACAGGGTTGGAACACTGAAGCTTTCTTT
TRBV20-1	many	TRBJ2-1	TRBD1	CSSHRGREQFF	TGCAGTTCTCACAGGGGTAGGGAGCAGTTCTTC
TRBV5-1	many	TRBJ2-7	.	CASSLDSLFTYEQYF	TGCGCCAGCAGCTTGGACAGTCTCTTTACTTACGAGCAGTACTTC
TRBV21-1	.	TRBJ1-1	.	CASSTLRPEPGIKAFF	TGTGCCAGCAGCACCCTTAGACCGGAACCAGGGATTAAAGCTTTCTTT
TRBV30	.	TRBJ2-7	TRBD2	CAWSVGLAPTYEQYF	TGTGCCTGGAGTGTAGGACTAGCGCCAACCTACGAGCAGTACTTC
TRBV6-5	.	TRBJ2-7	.	CASSWRSEMPYEQYF	TGTGCCAGCAGTTGGAGGTCGGAAATGCCTTACGAGCAGTACTTC